The sequence of this T cell receptor beta chain was determined in a study of neurological immune-mediated disorders. The germline V and J ends were trimmed by 1 base and 5 bases, with 11 bases remaining between them. CDR3 size: 14 residues. The germline CDR1 and CDR2 sequences are DFQATT and SNEGSKA (reference sequence). The cDNA was synthesized by 5'RACE incorporating 10-nucleotide random UMIs. TCRdb used MiXCR to reprocess the 5' RACE reads, holding one entry per CDR3 protein. The sample consists of approximately 65,000 distinct CDR3 sequences, 3.5% to 5% of them appearing once. The receptor's source is a man aged 50-60 years with multiple sclerosis. What was sequenced was PBMCs. The rearrangement links TRBV20-1 to TRBJ2-2; D gene uncertain. DNA for the CDR3: TGCAGTGCTAGAGCCTCGGGTTGGACCGGGGAGCTGTTTTTT. Translation: CSARASGWTGELFF.